The clone carrying this T cell receptor beta chain has more than one count but fewer than ten. The antigen remains undetermined. The sample belongs to a study of response to subunit inactivated influenza vaccine. Whole-study results and caveats: Authors suggested each seasonal flu vaccination may recruit only limited numbers of new T cells.

Germline CDR1 reads SGHTA; CDR2 reads FQGNSA. Losses at the gene ends were 3 bases for V and 5 bases for J; bases not matched to a gene: 6. CDR3 size: 14 residues. Each CDR3 protein gets one entry after TCRdb re-called the RT-PCR reads with MiXCR. The table shows approximately 570,000 distinct CDR3 sequences, with 6.5% to 8% occurring only once. The starting material was PBMCs from blood, obtained less than 25 months after vaccination. The clonotype comes from a man between 45 and 75 years old who received an inactivated influenza vaccine. The rearrangement joins TRBV7-2 to TRBJ2-7, with 8 bases that match TRBD1. CDR3 amino acids: CASSFSTGVHEQYF. The DNA for the CDR3 is TGTGCCAGCAGCTTCTCGACAGGGGTTCACGAGCAGTACTTC.